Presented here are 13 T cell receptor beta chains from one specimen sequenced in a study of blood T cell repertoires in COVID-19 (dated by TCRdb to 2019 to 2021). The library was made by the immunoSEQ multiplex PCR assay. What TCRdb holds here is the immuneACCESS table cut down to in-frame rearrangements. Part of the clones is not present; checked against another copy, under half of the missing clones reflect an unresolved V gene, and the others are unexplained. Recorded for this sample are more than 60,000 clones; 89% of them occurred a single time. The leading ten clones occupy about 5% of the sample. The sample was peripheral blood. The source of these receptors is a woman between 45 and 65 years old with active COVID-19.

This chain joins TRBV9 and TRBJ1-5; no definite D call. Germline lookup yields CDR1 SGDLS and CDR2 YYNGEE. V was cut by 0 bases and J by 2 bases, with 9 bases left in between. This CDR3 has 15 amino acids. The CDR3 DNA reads TGTGCCAGCAGCGTAGGTCCGGTCGGCAATCAGCCCCAGCATTTT. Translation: CASSVGPVGNQPQHF.

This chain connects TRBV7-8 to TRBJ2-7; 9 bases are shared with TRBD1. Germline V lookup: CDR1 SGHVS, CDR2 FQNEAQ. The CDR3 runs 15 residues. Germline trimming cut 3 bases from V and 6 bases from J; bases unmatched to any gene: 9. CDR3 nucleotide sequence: TGTGCCAGCAGCTTCGTGGGACAGGGAACCTCCGAGCAGTACTTC. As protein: CASSFVGQGTSEQYF.

CDR3 nucleotides: TGTGCCGCGACAGGGCTCGATAGGACCCAGTACTTC. Protein sequence: CAATGLDRTQYF. This chain connects TRBV6-6 to TRBJ2-5, with TRBD1 identical over 7 bases. The J segment lost 7 bases and the V segment lost 11 bases, leaving 10 bases of the junction unmatched. This CDR3 comprises 12 residues. Germline values: CDR1 MNHNY, CDR2 SVGAGI (reference sequence).

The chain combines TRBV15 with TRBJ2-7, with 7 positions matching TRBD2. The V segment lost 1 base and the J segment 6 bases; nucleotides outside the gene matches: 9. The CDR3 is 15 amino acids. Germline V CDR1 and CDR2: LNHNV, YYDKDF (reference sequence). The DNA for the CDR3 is TGTGCCACCAGCAGAGCCCCGCTAGCGGCGACCGAGCAGTACTTC. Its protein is CATSRAPLAATEQYF.

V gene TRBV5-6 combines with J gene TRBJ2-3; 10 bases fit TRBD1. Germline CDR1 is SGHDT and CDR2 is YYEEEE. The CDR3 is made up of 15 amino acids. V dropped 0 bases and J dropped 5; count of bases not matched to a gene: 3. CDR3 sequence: CASSLGQGAQDTQYF. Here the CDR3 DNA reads TGTGCCAGCAGCTTGGGACAGGGGGCGCAAGATACGCAGTATTTT.

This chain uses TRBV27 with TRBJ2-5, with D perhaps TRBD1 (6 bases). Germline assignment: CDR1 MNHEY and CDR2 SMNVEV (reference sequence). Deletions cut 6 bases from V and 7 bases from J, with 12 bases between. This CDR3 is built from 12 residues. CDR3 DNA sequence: TGTGCCAGCAGCTACCTAGGGGGGACCCAGTACTTC. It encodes CASSYLGGTQYF.

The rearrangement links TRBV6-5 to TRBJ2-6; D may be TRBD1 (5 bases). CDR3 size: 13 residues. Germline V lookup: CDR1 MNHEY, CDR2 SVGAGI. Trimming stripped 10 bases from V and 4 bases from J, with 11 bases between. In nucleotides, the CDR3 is TGTGCCATCGTAGGGGCCGGGGCCAACGTCCTGACTTTC. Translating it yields CAIVGAGANVLTF.

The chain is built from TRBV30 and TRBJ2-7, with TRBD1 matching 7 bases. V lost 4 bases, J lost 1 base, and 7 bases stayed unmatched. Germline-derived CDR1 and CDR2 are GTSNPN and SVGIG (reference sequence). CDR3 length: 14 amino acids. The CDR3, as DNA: TGTGCCTGGATCGAAGGGGGCTTATCCTACGAGCAGTACTTC. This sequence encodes CAWIEGGLSYEQYF.

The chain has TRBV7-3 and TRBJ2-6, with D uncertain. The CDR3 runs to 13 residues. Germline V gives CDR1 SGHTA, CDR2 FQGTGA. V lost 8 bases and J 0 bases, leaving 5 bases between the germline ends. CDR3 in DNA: TGTGCCAGCCGGAGCTCTGGGGCCAACGTCCTGACTTTC. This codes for CASRSSGANVLTF. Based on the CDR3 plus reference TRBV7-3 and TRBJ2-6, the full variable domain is GAGVSQTPSNKVTEKGKYVELRCDPISGHTALYWYRQSLGQGPEFLIYFQGTGAADDSGLPNDRFFAVRPEGSVSTLKIQRTERGDSAVYLCASRSSGANVLTFGAGSRLTVL.

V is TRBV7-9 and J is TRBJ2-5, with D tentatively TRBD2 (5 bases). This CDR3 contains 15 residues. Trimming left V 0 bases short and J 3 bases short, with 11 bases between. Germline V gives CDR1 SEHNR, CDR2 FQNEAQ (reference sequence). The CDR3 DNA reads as TGTGCCAGCAGCTTAGCGGGAGTCGGGGAAGAGACCCAGTACTTC. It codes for CASSLAGVGEETQYF.

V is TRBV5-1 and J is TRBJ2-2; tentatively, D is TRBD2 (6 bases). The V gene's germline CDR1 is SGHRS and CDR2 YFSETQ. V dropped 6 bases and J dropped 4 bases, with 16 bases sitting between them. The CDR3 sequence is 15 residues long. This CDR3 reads CASKGGQGGTGELFF. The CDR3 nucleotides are TGCGCCAGCAAGGGAGGCCAGGGAGGCACCGGGGAGCTGTTTTTT.

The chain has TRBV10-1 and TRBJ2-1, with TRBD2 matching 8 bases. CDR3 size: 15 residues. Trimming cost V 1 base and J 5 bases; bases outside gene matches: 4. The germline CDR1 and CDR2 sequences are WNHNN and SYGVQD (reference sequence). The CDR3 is CASSEFSSGHNEQFF. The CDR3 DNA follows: TGCGCCAGCAGTGAGTTCTCTAGCGGGCACAATGAGCAGTTCTTC.

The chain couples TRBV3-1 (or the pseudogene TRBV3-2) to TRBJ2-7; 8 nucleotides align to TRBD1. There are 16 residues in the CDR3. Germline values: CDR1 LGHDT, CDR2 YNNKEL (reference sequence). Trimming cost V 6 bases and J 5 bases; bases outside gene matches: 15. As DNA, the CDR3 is TGTGCCAGCAGAAGGGTCAATAGCGCAGGGGGCCACGAGCAGTACTTC. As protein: CASRRVNSAGGHEQYF.